Listed here are 10 T cell receptor beta chains from one sample, sequenced in a study of T cell changes during pregnancy in multiple sclerosis. Here immunoSEQ multiplex PCR was the method, and the copy in TCRdb shows in-frame clones only, minus some. The sample shows about 64,000 clones, about nine tenths of them seen only once. Sequenced material: peripheral blood, taken in the second trimester of pregnancy. Source of these receptors: a female donor with multiple sclerosis, enrolled in a pregnancy study.

This clone was seen a single time. The rearrangement uses TRBV5-1 and TRBJ2-1; TRBD2 matches at 10 bases. Trimming cost V 2 bases and J 8 bases; bases outside gene matches: 7. Germline lookup yields CDR1 SGHRS and CDR2 YFSETQ. This CDR3 contains 15 residues. This CDR3 is CASSFSSGSQYEQFF. The CDR3 DNA follows: TGCGCCAGCAGCTTCTCTAGCGGGAGTCAGTATGAGCAGTTCTTC.

This clone was seen a few times. The genes are TRBV6-5 and TRBJ2-1, with a weak D call TRBD2 (5 bases). CDR3 length: 15 residues. CDR1 and CDR2 (germline): MNHEY, SVGAGI. Trimming left V 6 bases short and J 8 bases short, with 20 bases between. The CDR3: CASRSLKSGSDEQFF. CDR3 nucleotide sequence: TGTGCCAGCAGGTCCCTTAAGTCTGGGAGCGATGAGCAGTTCTTC.

The V call is TRBV27, the J call TRBJ2-5, with 12 positions matching TRBD2. Germline CDR1 is MNHEY and CDR2 is SMNVEV (reference sequence). V dropped 6 bases and J dropped 2; count of bases not matched to a gene: 4. This CDR3 is 15 amino acids long. CDR3 residues: CASRTGTSGQETQYF. The CDR3 bases are TGTGCCAGCAGGACCGGGACTAGCGGGCAAGAGACCCAGTACTTC.

The gene calls are TRBV5-1 and TRBJ2-5, with 7 bases that match TRBD1. V trimming: 2 bases; J trimming: 0 bases; junction bases outside the gene matches: 4. The CDR3 runs to 15 residues. Per the germline V gene, CDR1 is SGHRS and CDR2 is YFSETQ. This chain's CDR3 is CASSFDRAYQETQYF. In DNA, the CDR3 is TGCGCCAGCAGCTTCGACAGGGCGTACCAAGAGACCCAGTACTTC.

There are a few counts of this clone. The chain is built from TRBV6-4 and TRBJ2-1, with 14 bases fitting TRBD2. This CDR3 is built from 14 residues. The V segment lost 4 bases and the J segment 7 bases; nucleotides outside the gene matches: 0. From germline, CDR1 is MRHNA and CDR2 SNTAGT. CDR3 loop: CASSGLAGGNEQFF. The CDR3 DNA is TGTGCCAGCAGTGGACTAGCGGGAGGGAATGAGCAGTTCTTC.

The rearrangement joins TRBV28 to TRBJ2-7; a possible D gene is TRBD1 (6 bases). Germline-derived CDR1 and CDR2 are MDHEN and SYDVKM. V was trimmed by 6 bases and J by 3 bases, leaving 12 bases between them. The CDR3 runs to 13 residues. CDR3 in DNA: TGTGCCAGCAGCCCCCCGGACAGCTACGAGCAGTACTTC. Translated: CASSPPDSYEQYF.

J is TRBJ1-2 and V is TRBV9, with D hard to call. V was pared by 5 bases and J by 3 bases, with 11 bases between. Germline V lookup: CDR1 SGDLS, CDR2 YYNGEE. This CDR3 region has 13 residues. The CDR3 spells CASRHGIDYGYTF. The CDR3 bases are TGTGCCAGCAGGCACGGTATTGACTATGGCTACACCTTC.

The genes are TRBV7-9 and TRBJ1-2; 7 nucleotides align to TRBD1. Germline V CDR1 and CDR2: SEHNR, FQNEAQ (reference sequence). This CDR3 has 15 residues. V lost 4 bases to trimming and J lost 8 bases; unmatched junction nucleotides: 13. The CDR3 region has the DNA TGTGCCAGCAGCTCAATTCGGAGGGGGCGTGAGGGCTACACCTTC. It yields the protein CASSSIRRGREGYTF.

The chain employs TRBV19 and TRBJ2-1; TRBD2 matches at 8 bases. The CDR3 length is 15 residues. In germline, CDR1 is LNHDA, CDR2 SQIVND (reference sequence). The J segment lost 6 bases and the V segment lost 8 bases, leaving 12 bases of the junction unmatched. This chain's CDR3 is CASGPVAGMVNEQFF. In DNA form, the CDR3 reads TGTGCCAGTGGTCCCGTAGCGGGGATGGTCAATGAGCAGTTCTTC.

This rearrangement joins TRBV5-6 to TRBJ2-2, with unresolved D. The germline CDR1 and CDR2 sequences are SGHDT and YYEEEE. The CDR3 consists of 18 residues. V was clipped by 3 bases and J by 0 bases, with 18 bases between them. The CDR3 DNA is TGTGCCAGCAGCTCCGGAGTATATTGGATCTCGAACACCGGGGAGCTGTTTTTT. It specifies CASSSGVYWISNTGELFF.